This TCR beta chain was observed in a study of vaccination and CD4 T cells after COVID-19. This clonotype appeared a few times. As yet, its antigen is unknown. Cultured CD4+ T-cell DNA underwent Oncomine TCR Beta short-read sequencing. Cultured CD4+ T cells yielded the extracted genomic DNA. MiXCR was run by TCRdb on the PCR reads, yielding one entry per CDR3 protein. The sample shows around 9,000 distinct CDR3 sequences, about 30% of them seen only once. This CDR3 is built from 16 residues. The V gene's germline CDR1 is MNHEY and CDR2 SVGEGT. Trimming removed 2 bases at V and 4 bases at J, with 17 bases between. Described treatment: approximately 9-day PBMC culture with coronavirus spike peptide pools or control peptides (ViraFEST assay). These CD4+ T cells came from an unexposed donor, sampled before the COVID-19 pandemic (2011-2018).

Sequencing was performed on CD4+ T cells from blood, cultured in vitro. The chain employs TRBV6-2 or TRBV6-3 and TRBJ2-5; D tentatively reads TRBD1 or TRBD2 (6 bases each). This TCR was recovered from a human donor in good health. CDR3 sequence (DNA): TGTGCCAGCAGTTACCTTCTTCGGGGGCGAGGAGAGACCCAGTACTTC. This codes for CASSYLLRGRGETQYF.